A selection of T cell receptor beta chains follows, all from one sample in a study of Tregs in tolerant kidney transplant recipients. Using immunoSEQ multiplex PCR, the repertoire was profiled, and TCRdb retains in-frame clones only, with some absent. This table has under 90,000 clones, 90% to 95% appearing once. Specimen: CD4+ T cells from blood (PBMCs), collected 24 months after the transplant. The receptor set was obtained from a human patient who received a combined kidney and bone marrow transplant. Part of the T cell pool may stem from the graft donor. The CDR3 runs from the conserved cysteine through the conserved F or W. The order of the fields is J gene, clone size, D gene, V gene, CDR3 DNA, CDR3 protein. A D gene is named only where the DNA matches it firmly. Clone size, where shown, is once, few, many, or a class for clones that have expanded.

TRBJ2-2 | once | - | TRBV5-1 | TGCGCCAGCAGCTCTTCTAACACCGGGGAGCTGTTTTTT | CASSSSNTGELFF
TRBJ1-2 | - | - | TRBV19 | TGTGCCAGTAGTATAGAAACAGCATGGGCCTATGGCTACACCTTC | CASSIETAWAYGYTF
TRBJ2-5 | - | TRBD2 | TRBV7-9 | TGTGCCAGCAGCTTAGGGGGCGGGGGAGGCGCCGAGGAGACCCAGTACTTC | CASSLGGGGGAEETQYF
TRBJ1-2 | - | TRBD1 | TRBV7-2 | TGTGCCAGCAGCTACAGGGGGCGCGTCCTATATGGCTACACCTTC | CASSYRGRVLYGYTF
TRBJ2-7 | - | TRBD2 | TRBV11-2 | TGTGCCAGCAGCTTACTTGCGGAGCGGGGTCCCTCCTACGAGCAGTACTTC | CASSLLAERGPSYEQYF
TRBJ1-4 | - | TRBD1 | TRBV5-1 | TGCGCCAGCAGCTTGACAGGGGATACAACTACTAATGAAAAACTGTTTTTT | CASSLTGDTTTNEKLFF
TRBJ1-5 | - | - | TRBV29-1 | TGCAGCGTCGGGGTAGGAATCAATCAGCCCCAGCATTTT | CSVGVGINQPQHF
TRBJ2-2 | - | - | TRBV27 | TGTGCCAGCAGTCCCTCGGGGACTCGGGACCACACCGGGGAGCTGTTTTTT | CASSPSGTRDHTGELFF
TRBJ1-1 | - | TRBD1 | TRBV7-9 | TGTGCCAGCAGCTTAGGAGACAGGGTTGGCACTGAAGCTTTCTTT | CASSLGDRVGTEAFF
TRBJ2-7 | - | - | TRBV11-1 | TGTGCCAGCAGCTTAGAAGCAGGGCGCTCAACCTACGAGCAGTACTTC | CASSLEAGRSTYEQYF
TRBJ2-3 | - | - | TRBV7-3 | TGTGCCAGCAGCTTCAAGCCATGGACAGAGGGGGACAATACGCAGTATTTT | CASSFKPWTEGDNTQYF
TRBJ2-5 | - | - | TRBV28 | TGTGCCAGCAGTTTGTGGGGGCGACGTCAAGAGACCCAGTACTTC | CASSLWGRRQETQYF
TRBJ2-1 | - | TRBD2 | TRBV27 | TGTGCCAGCAGTTTGAAGGGAGGGTACAATGAGCAGTTCTTC | CASSLKGGYNEQFF